This T cell receptor beta chain was captured in a study of regulatory T cells in long-lasting Graves disease. The wider study: Newly diagnosed Graves' patients had under 3 months of antithyroid drugs.

Germline V lookup: CDR1 MNHNS, CDR2 SASEGT. This CDR3 spans 17 amino acids. The trim removed 7 bases at V and 4 bases at J, leaving 10 bases unmatched. Findings and limits, study-wide: TCR diversity in persistent Graves' patients was below that of newly diagnosed ones. Preferential use of TRBV28, TRBJ1-2 and TRBJ2-5 was seen in persistent disease.

Indicated time point: newly diagnosed GD, antithyroid drugs for less than 3 months. Construction of the TCR library relied on RNA isolated from PBMCs. A word on this clonotype: Its antigen is not known.

For TCR beta, libraries came from iRepertoire HTBI primers and Arm-PCR of CDR3 regions. As handled by the study authors: Identification yielded some 60 TRBV and roughly 14 TRBJ segments across samples. Via MiXCR, TCRdb re-called the multiplex PCR reads, giving one row per CDR3 protein. The V and J calls follow TCRdb's processing rather than the paper's. The repertoire holds some 320,000 distinct CDR3 sequences, with approximately 20% as singletons. The chain joins TRBV6-1 to TRBJ2-1; TRBD2 matches 13 bases. This clonotype was sampled from a female donor with Graves disease. The specimen was peripheral blood mononuclear cells (PBMCs), collected at new diagnosis, from a patient treated with antithyroid drugs. The CDR3 DNA reads as TGTGCCAGCACTGCCCCTCCGGGACTAGCGGGATACAATGAGCAGTTCTTC. Protein product: CASTAPPGLAGYNEQFF.